Each of the 17 T cell receptor beta chains below was sequenced from the same sample in a study of T cell changes during pregnancy in multiple sclerosis. The table came from immunoSEQ multiplex PCR; TCRdb's copy has only in-frame clones and leaves some out. The sample has about 44,000 clones, just under 95% seen once; the top ten hold roughly 0.52%. Specimen: CD4+ T cells from peripheral blood mononuclear cells, collected in the third trimester of pregnancy. Receptors were obtained from a female donor with multiple sclerosis, enrolled in a pregnancy study.

This clone came up a few times. V gene TRBV25-1 combines with J gene TRBJ1-1; 9 nucleotides align to TRBD1. Germline trimming cut 4 bases from V and 1 base from J; bases unmatched to any gene: 4. There are 15 residues in the CDR3. The V gene's germline CDR1 is MGHDK and CDR2 SYGVNS. The CDR3 sequence: CASSGTGGRNTEAFF. The DNA of the CDR3 is TGTGCCAGCAGTGGAACAGGGGGCAGGAACACTGAAGCTTTCTTT.

This clone was detected only a few times. This sample includes further DNA sequences coding for the same CDR3. This sequence joins TRBV6-5 and TRBJ1-2, with D maybe TRBD1 (6 bases). Germline V gene sequence: CDR1 MNHEY, CDR2 SVGAGI. CDR3 length: 13 residues. V was shortened by 5 bases and J by 2 bases, with 9 bases between the two germline ends. The CDR3 DNA reads as TGTGCCAGCAGTCCAACAGGGAACTATGGCTACACCTTC. It codes for CASSPTGNYGYTF.

The rearrangement links TRBV11-1 to TRBJ1-1, with 9 bases identical to TRBD1. CDR1 and CDR2 from the germline V gene are SGHAT and FQDESV (reference sequence). The CDR3 has 13 amino acids. Trimming removed 5 bases from V and 5 bases from J; junction bases left unmatched: 3. The CDR3 DNA follows: TGTGCCAGCAGCCCAGGACAGGGGACTGAAGCTTTCTTT. As protein: CASSPGQGTEAFF. Complete variable domain (other parts from reference TRBV11-1 and TRBJ1-1): EAEVAQSPRYKITEKSQAVAFWCDPISGHATLYWYRQILGQGPELLVQFQDESVVDDSQLPKDRFSAERLKGVDSTLKIQPAELGDSAMYLCASSPGQGTEAFFGQGTRLTVV.

This clone was observed a single time. The V and J genes are TRBV7-3 and TRBJ1-5; weak D call: TRBD1 (6 bases). Trimming took off 4 bases at V and 7 bases at J, with 14 bases between the two ends. Germline-derived CDR1 and CDR2 are SGHTA and FQGTGA. This CDR3 has 14 residues. The CDR3 DNA reads as TGTGCCAGCAGCTCCCGGGGGGGCCGGCAGCCCCAGCATTTT. This codes for CASSSRGGRQPQHF. The full variable domain, with the rest looked up from reference TRBV7-3 and TRBJ1-5, is GAGVSQTPSNKVTEKGKYVELRCDPISGHTALYWYRQSLGQGPEFLIYFQGTGAADDSGLPNDRFFAVRPEGSVSTLKIQRTERGDSAVYLCASSSRGGRQPQHFGDGTRLSIL.

CDR3: CASGLLAVPTYNEQFF. The CDR3 DNA sequence: TGTGCTAGTGGTTTGCTTGCAGTTCCAACCTACAATGAGCAGTTCTTC. J is TRBJ2-1 and V is TRBV12-5; no clear D gene. Trimming took 2 bases from V and 2 from J, leaving 13 bases between them. This CDR3 has 16 amino acids. The germline V gene has CDR1 LGHNT and CDR2 FRNRAP. Full variable domain (outside the CDR3, taken from reference TRBV12-5 and TRBJ2-1): DARVTQTPRHKVTEMGQEVTMRCQPILGHNTVFWYRQTMMQGLELLAYFRNRAPLDDSGMPKDRFSAEMPDATLATLKIQPSEPRDSAVYFCASGLLAVPTYNEQFFGPGTRLTVL.

This chain joins TRBV27 and TRBJ2-3; 10 bases agree with TRBD2. The CDR3 sequence is 15 residues long. CDR1 is MNHEY, CDR2 SMNVEV, per germline (reference sequence). V shed 2 bases, J shed 7 bases, and the junction held 6 bases outside the gene matches. CDR3 protein: CASSLLAGVKNTQYF. The CDR3 DNA reads as TGTGCCAGCAGTTTACTAGCGGGAGTCAAAAATACGCAGTATTTT.

The chain has TRBV5-5 and TRBJ1-2; D might be TRBD1 (5 bases). From germline, CDR1 is SGHKS and CDR2 YYEKEE (reference sequence). CDR3 length: 12 amino acids. Trimming removed 4 bases at V and 4 bases at J, with 8 bases between. CDR3 amino acids: CASSDRSYGYTF. The CDR3 region has the DNA TGTGCCAGCAGCGACAGATCCTATGGCTACACCTTC.

This chain connects TRBV10-1 to TRBJ2-2; D may be TRBD1 (6 bases). V was cut by 5 bases and J by 1 base, with 14 bases left in between. CDR3 length: 16 residues. Germline CDR1 WNHNN, CDR2 SYGVQD (reference sequence). CDR3 region: CASSISGTLNTGELFF. The CDR3 DNA sequence: TGCGCCAGCAGTATATCCGGGACACTGAACACCGGGGAGCTGTTTTTT.

A single count supports this clone. Other DNA sequences of this sample code for an identical CDR3. V gene TRBV5-1 combines with J gene TRBJ2-5, with 8 nucleotides matching TRBD1. The V gene end was trimmed by 4 bases and the J gene end by 4 bases; junction bases not matched to a gene: 6. This CDR3 has 14 residues. The germline V gene encodes CDR1 SGHRS and CDR2 YFSETQ. The chain's CDR3 is CASSPGQGRETQYF. The CDR3 DNA sequence: TGCGCCAGCAGCCCAGGACAGGGCAGAGAGACCCAGTACTTC.

The chain links TRBV30 to TRBJ1-3, with 7 bases that match TRBD1. The CDR3 has 13 amino acids. Germline CDR1 and CDR2: GTSNPN and SVGIG (reference sequence). With 3 bases clipped from V and 3 bases from J, the junction kept 2 bases outside the gene matches. The CDR3 sequence is CAWSRGNGNTIYF. The CDR3 DNA follows: TGTGCCTGGAGCAGGGGGAATGGAAACACCATATATTTT.

The chain carries TRBV7-2 and TRBJ2-5, with a weak D call TRBD2 (6 bases). The CDR3 covers 14 residues. CDR1 SGHTA and CDR2 FQGNSA come from the germline V gene. Trimming cost V 5 bases and J 5 bases, with 15 bases left between them. The CDR3 region is CASSRGILRETQYF. The CDR3 coding sequence is TGTGCCAGCAGCCGCGGGATCCTAAGGGAGACCCAGTACTTC.

The J gene is TRBJ2-5, the V gene TRBV2; 9 nucleotides match TRBD2. After removal of 3 bases from V and 4 bases from J, the junction contained 12 bases not matched to a gene. The germline CDR1 and CDR2 sequences are SNHLY and FYNNEI. The CDR3 consists of 17 residues. The CDR3 DNA follows: TGTGCCAGCAGTGAGGGGGTAGCGGGAGTTAGGGGAGAGACCCAGTACTTC. It codes for CASSEGVAGVRGETQYF.

This chain joins TRBV5-3 and TRBJ1-1, with TRBD1 matching over 7 bases. TRBV5-3 falls under the ORF class, with uncertain function. Trimming cost V 5 bases and J 7 bases; bases outside gene matches: 11. There are 14 residues in the CDR3. This CDR3 is CARRDPGQTYEAFF. As DNA, the CDR3 is TGTGCCAGAAGGGACCCGGGACAGACTTATGAAGCTTTCTTT.

The rearrangement joins TRBV18 to TRBJ1-5; 8 bases agree with TRBD1. Germline loops: CDR1 KGHSH, CDR2 LQKENI. CDR3 length: 17 residues. After removal of 0 bases from V and 2 bases from J, the junction contained 6 bases not matched to a gene. CDR3 region: CASSPPGQGLGNQPQHF. DNA for the CDR3: TGTGCCAGCTCACCACCCGGACAGGGCTTGGGCAATCAGCCCCAGCATTTT.

The chain combines TRBV5-1 with TRBJ2-1, with 7 nucleotides matching TRBD2. Germline V gives CDR1 SGHRS, CDR2 YFSETQ. Trimming took 4 bases from V and 13 from J; bases not matched to a gene: 11. This CDR3 has 13 residues. The CDR3 DNA reads as TGCGCCAGCAGCCAACCCCCGACTAGCAAACAGTTCTTC. Translated, it gives CASSQPPTSKQFF.

The gene calls are TRBV7-4 and TRBJ2-1; D possibly corresponds to TRBD2 (6 bases). The CDR3 length is 13 residues. CDR1 and CDR2 (germline): SGHVT, SQSDAQ. Trimming took off 2 bases at V and 9 bases at J, with 11 bases between the two ends. The CDR3 DNA sequence: TGTGCCAGCAGCTTAAGACTAGTCGGTGAGCAGTTCTTC. Protein: CASSLRLVGEQFF. The full variable domain, completed using reference TRBV7-4 and TRBJ2-1, is GAGVSQSPRYKVAKRGRDVALRCDSISGHVTLYWYRQTLGQGSEVLTYSQSDAQRDKSGRPSGRFSAERPERSVSTLKIQRTEQGDSAVYLCASSLRLVGEQFFGPGTRLTVL.

This clone came up once. V usage is TRBV19 and J usage is TRBJ2-7; 9 bases map to TRBD2. CDR3 length: 13 residues. Germline values: CDR1 LNHDA, CDR2 SQIVND (reference sequence). The ends lost 5 bases at V and 7 bases at J; junction bases unmatched: 6. The CDR3 here is CASSVLAGNEQYF. CDR3 DNA sequence: TGTGCCAGTAGTGTTCTAGCGGGAAATGAGCAGTACTTC.